This T cell receptor beta chain was found in a study of blood T cell repertoires in COVID-19. Some clones are missing from TCRdb's copy, which holds only in-frame ones; the method was immunoSEQ multiplex PCR. The sample has 300,000 to 400,000 clones, about nine tenths seen once. This clone was observed once. V lost 8 bases, J lost 5 bases, and 13 bases lay in between. In germline, CDR1 is LNHDA, CDR2 SQIVND (reference sequence). The CDR3 extends over 13 amino acids. The sample taken for sequencing was peripheral blood. The rearrangement uses TRBV19 and TRBJ1-5, with unresolved D. The source is a woman aged 70-85 years with COVID-19, enrolled during active disease. Here the CDR3 reads CASGEEGDQPQHF. CDR3 in DNA: TGTGCCAGTGGAGAGGAGGGCGATCAGCCCCAGCATTTT.